This T cell receptor (beta chain) comes out of a study of PD-1 blockade in classical Hodgkin lymphoma. The overall study: Every 2 weeks, patients got 3 mg/kg intravenous nivolumab. Notes on the study in general: According to reports, newly diagnosed patients had lower baseline TCR diversity than healthy donors, and relapsed/refractory patients had lower baseline TCR diversity still.

Of note for this clone: Its antigen remains unknown.

There was relapse after autologous stem cell transplantation in every patient, and there was variation in brentuximab vedotin exposure. Profiling relied on immunoSEQ multiplex PCR, and the TCRdb table lists in-frame clones only, not all of them. The repertoire has roughly 40,000 clones, about 90% of them found once; the top ten carry about a tenth. This CDR3 region has 13 residues. The V end lost 6 bases, the J end lost 0 bases, and 9 bases lay between the germline ends. From germline, CDR1 is SNHLY and CDR2 FYNNEI. The chain uses TRBV2 and TRBJ2-7; maybe TRBD1 (6 bases). The sequenced sample was peripheral blood mononuclear cells (PBMCs), obtained at baseline. The TCR sequence derives from a human donor with classical Hodgkin lymphoma. In DNA, the CDR3 is TGTGCCAGCAGCCGGGACACCTCCTACGAGCAGTACTTC. Its translation: CASSRDTSYEQYF.